A single sample is the source of the 17 T cell receptor beta chains below, sequenced in a study of blood T cells in healthy people across ages. Alongside a J-beta primer mix, a sample-barcoded 5' primer served in a second PCR lasting roughly 6 to 11 cycles. TCRdb re-called the 5' RACE reads through MiXCR, storing one row per CDR3 protein. The sample consists of more than 700,000 distinct CDR3 sequences, about 46% of them appearing once. Sequenced: blood. The origin of the receptors is a man at least 80 years old in good health.

The sample holds a few counts of this clonotype. The chain combines TRBV18 with TRBJ2-3; D not resolved. The length of the CDR3 is 10 residues. The germline V gene has CDR1 KGHSH and CDR2 LQKENI. The germline V and J ends were trimmed by 8 bases and 5 bases, with 5 bases remaining between them. The CDR3 is CASGIDTQYF. The CDR3 DNA reads as TGTGCCAGCGGAATAGATACGCAGTATTTT.

This clonotype was detected only once. The chain joins TRBV27 to TRBJ2-7; D perhaps matches TRBD2 (6 bases). V was pared by 4 bases and J by 12 bases, with 22 bases between. The CDR3 consists of 14 residues. CDR1 and CDR2 from the germline V gene are MNHEY and SMNVEV (reference sequence). CDR3 in DNA: TGTGCCAGCAGTTCCCGTACGACACGGGAGAGGCGGTACTTC. It is translated as CASSSRTTRERRYF.

This clonotype was seen many times. The chain couples TRBV7-6 to TRBJ2-1, with D perhaps being TRBD1 or TRBD2 (5 bases each). Germline V gene lookup returns CDR1 SGHVS and CDR2 FNYEAQ. The V and J ends lost 2 bases and 0 bases respectively, with 11 bases between them. The CDR3 sequence is 16 residues long. The CDR3 protein is CASSLFGDRSYNEQFF. The CDR3 DNA reads as TGTGCCAGCAGCTTATTCGGGGACCGCTCCTACAATGAGCAGTTCTTC. Together with reference TRBV7-6 and TRBJ2-1, the CDR3 gives the full variable domain: GAGVSQSPRYKVTKRGQDVALRCDPISGHVSLYWYRQALGQGPEFLTYFNYEAQQDKSGLPNDRFSAERPEGSISTLTIQRTEQRDSAMYRCASSLFGDRSYNEQFFGPGTRLTVL.

The V and J genes are TRBV5-1 and TRBJ2-7, with D perhaps TRBD1 (5 bases). The CDR3 sequence is 15 residues long. Germline CDR1 and CDR2: SGHRS and YFSETQ. V lost 0 bases to trimming and J lost 2 bases, with 12 bases between them. CDR3 region: CASSLDGVGPYEQYF. The DNA of the CDR3 is TGCGCCAGCAGCTTGGATGGTGTGGGGCCCTACGAGCAGTACTTC.

The V and J genes are TRBV29-1 and TRBJ1-1, with D perhaps TRBD1 (5 bases). V was shortened by 6 bases and J by 6 bases, with 17 bases between the two germline ends. Per the germline V gene, CDR1 is SQVTM and CDR2 is ANQGSEA. The CDR3 spans 13 residues. CDR3 in DNA: TGCAGCGTGAGGGCAGGGCGGTACGCTGAAGCTTTCTTT. Its translation: CSVRAGRYAEAFF.

In its sample, this clonotype was seen a few times. This chain links TRBV5-1 with TRBJ2-3; 7 bases line up with TRBD2. V dropped 0 bases and J dropped 5; count of bases not matched to a gene: 6. CDR3 size: 15 residues. CDR1 is SGHRS, CDR2 YFSETQ, per germline. The CDR3 DNA reads TGCGCCAGCAGCTTGGTCAGCGGGGCAGGAGATACGCAGTATTTT. Translated, it gives CASSLVSGAGDTQYF.

The rearrangement uses TRBV12-3 or TRBV12-4 and TRBJ1-4; 7 bases fit TRBD1. Unmatched junction bases numbered 8, after V lost 3 bases and J lost 7 bases. The CDR3 length is 15 residues. The CDR3 spells CASSFSTGLGEKLFF. CDR3 DNA: TGTGCCAGCAGTTTCTCGACAGGGCTGGGTGAAAAACTGTTTTTT.

The chain carries TRBV20-1 and TRBJ2-7, with TRBD2 matching 13 bases. The CDR3 loop spans 16 amino acids. V gave up 3 bases and J gave up 3 bases; unmatched junction bases: 8. Germline loops: CDR1 DFQATT, CDR2 SNEGSKA (reference sequence). CDR3 DNA: TGCAGTGCTAGCGGACTAGCGGGGGAGCGGTACTACGAGCAGTACTTC. It specifies CSASGLAGERYYEQYF.

The V and J genes are TRBV29-1 and TRBJ2-1, with TRBD2 as a possible D gene (6 bases). V was shortened by 0 bases and J by 6 bases, with 18 bases between the two germline ends. Germline CDR1 and CDR2: SQVTM and ANQGSEA. The CDR3 has 16 amino acids. The CDR3: CSVEDRVGGTINEQFF. CDR3 coding DNA: TGCAGCGTTGAAGATCGGGTGGGAGGAACGATCAATGAGCAGTTCTTC.

This clonotype was seen a handful of times. This sequence joins TRBV25-1 and TRBJ2-7; 9 positions match TRBD1. V dropped 8 bases and J dropped 3; count of bases not matched to a gene: 11. Germline V gene sequence: CDR1 MGHDK, CDR2 SYGVNS. This CDR3 contains 15 residues. The CDR3 DNA sequence: TGTGCCAGCTCTCCGGGGACAGGGTCAGGCTACGAGCAGTACTTC. Amino acid sequence: CASSPGTGSGYEQYF.

Ten or more counts support this clonotype. A read error may be the cause here, since a much bigger clone is one base away. The V call is TRBV29-1, the J call TRBJ2-7; D is undetermined. The V end lost 3 bases, the J end lost 7 bases, and 19 bases lay between the germline ends. Germline-derived CDR1 and CDR2 are SQVTM and ANQGSEA. This CDR3 has 14 residues. CDR3 region: CSVDSWATPNEQYF. CDR3 nucleotides: TGCAGCGTTGATTCCTGGGCTACTCCTAATGAGCAGTACTTC.

The chain combines TRBV12-3 or TRBV12-4 with TRBJ2-3; 7 positions match TRBD2. The length of the CDR3 is 16 residues. V lost 6 bases, J lost 4 bases, and 13 bases stayed unmatched. The CDR3 bases are TGTGCCAGCAGGTCTTCGGGTGCGGGGGTTTCAGATACGCAGTATTTT. It encodes CASRSSGAGVSDTQYF.

The chain is built from TRBV7-3 and TRBJ2-3, with 12 positions matching TRBD2. Looked up from germline, CDR1 is SGHTA and CDR2 is FQGTGA. V trimming: 5 bases; J trimming: 7 bases; junction bases outside the gene matches: 7. This CDR3 is built from 15 residues. In DNA form, the CDR3 reads TGTGCCAGCAGCCCAGGACTAGCGGGAAGGAATACGCAGTATTTT. Its protein is CASSPGLAGRNTQYF. The full variable domain, its missing parts supplied by reference TRBV7-3 and TRBJ2-3, is GAGVSQTPSNKVTEKGKYVELRCDPISGHTALYWYRQSLGQGPEFLIYFQGTGAADDSGLPNDRFFAVRPEGSVSTLKIQRTERGDSAVYLCASSPGLAGRNTQYFGPGTRLTVL.

This clonotype was detected many times. The V gene is TRBV28, the J gene TRBJ2-5, with TRBD1 matching 12 bases. CDR3 length: 15 amino acids. CDR1 and CDR2 from the germline V gene are MDHEN and SYDVKM. The V and J ends lost 2 bases and 9 bases, in that order; junction bases with no gene match: 7. This CDR3 is CASSLEGQGAKAQYF. The CDR3 DNA reads as TGTGCCAGCAGTTTAGAGGGACAGGGGGCGAAGGCCCAGTACTTC.

The chain couples TRBV7-9 to TRBJ2-1; D is undetermined. The CDR3 totals 14 residues. Trimming stripped 1 base from V and 7 bases from J, with 11 bases between. CDR1 and CDR2 from the germline V gene are SEHNR and FQNEAQ (reference sequence). The CDR3 coding sequence is TGTGCCAGCAGCTTAGTGGGTTCGCGGAATGAGCAGTTCTTC. Translated: CASSLVGSRNEQFF.

This clonotype was detected a few times. This chain joins TRBV5-6 and TRBJ2-1; 10 bases match TRBD2. The germline CDR1 and CDR2 sequences are SGHDT and YYEEEE. The CDR3 sequence is 16 residues long. The trim removed 0 bases at V and 5 bases at J, leaving 5 bases unmatched. The CDR3 sequence is CASSLGTSGAHNEQFF. The DNA of the CDR3 is TGTGCCAGCAGCTTGGGGACTAGCGGCGCTCACAATGAGCAGTTCTTC.

The chain couples TRBV7-9 to TRBJ2-3, with D maybe TRBD1 (6 bases). V lost 6 bases and J 4 bases, leaving 20 bases between the germline ends. This CDR3 has 16 residues. CDR1 is SEHNR and CDR2 is FQNEAQ in the germline V gene (reference sequence). The CDR3 bases are TGTGCCAGCAGGTACCTCCAGGGGCCGGTTTCAGATACGCAGTATTTT. It specifies CASRYLQGPVSDTQYF. Using reference TRBV7-9 and TRBJ2-3 for the parts outside the CDR3, the full variable domain is DTGVSQNPRHKITKRGQNVTFRCDPISEHNRLYWYRQTLGQGPEFLTYFQNEAQLEKSRLLSDRFSAERPKGSFSTLEIQRTEQGDSAMYLCASRYLQGPVSDTQYFGPGTRLTVL.